What follows is one TCR beta chain and its context. Authors' data handling: For nucleated cells, counts were estimated from reference gene primer amplification. Some clones are missing from TCRdb's copy, which holds only in-frame ones; the method was immunoSEQ multiplex PCR. Clone size and V and J calls were adopted from that table, with D and trimming inferred from the DNA. The sample has approximately 68,000 clones, 70% to 85% seen once. This sample is drawn from a study of blood T cell repertoires in COVID-19. Study as a whole: Italy, Spain and the United States were the sources of the convalescent and acute COVID-19 samples. PBMCs, B-cell-depleted T cells, or T cells were the source of the cDNA or gDNA that made up the material.

The clonotype originates from a man older than 75 with active COVID-19. Sequencing was done on a sample of peripheral blood.

The CDR3 spells CASSILSGWGVNTEAFF. CDR3 coding DNA: TGTGCCAGTAGTATTCTCTCAGGGTGGGGCGTGAACACTGAAGCTTTCTTT. This chain uses TRBV19 with TRBJ1-1, with D possibly TRBD1 on 5 matching bases. V lost 3 bases, J lost 0 bases, and 17 bases lay in between. CDR3 length: 17 residues. Germline V lookup: CDR1 LNHDA, CDR2 SQIVND (reference sequence). The full variable domain, with the rest looked up from reference TRBV19 and TRBJ1-1, is DGGITQSPKYLFRKEGQNVTLSCEQNLNHDAMYWYRQDPGQGLRLIYYSQIVNDFQKGDIAEGYSVSREKKESFPLTVTSAQKNPTAFYLCASSILSGWGVNTEAFFGQGTRLTVV.